This is a list of T cell receptor beta chains from one sample in a study of PD-L1 blockade in urothelial cancer. Sequencing used immunoSEQ multiplex PCR; TCRdb keeps in-frame clones, though not all of them. The top ten clones hold 0.75% to 0.95% of a sample with about 100,000 clones, roughly nine tenths of them seen once. This specimen was PBMCs, taken around atezolizumab (anti-PD-L1) treatment. The receptors come from a woman older than 75 with urothelial cancer. Both conserved end residues are part of each CDR3. Fields, in order: V gene, J gene, clone size, D gene, CDR3 protein, CDR3 DNA. A D gene is named only where the DNA matches it firmly. A clone size is listed for some rows: how often the clone was seen (once, few, many), or a class if it is expanded.

V gene: TRBV18; J gene: TRBJ2-2; clone size: NA; D gene: TRBD2; CDR3 protein: CASSPPTSGENTGELFF; CDR3 DNA: TGTGCCAGCTCACCACCGACTAGCGGGGAAAACACCGGGGAGCTGTTTTTT
V gene: TRBV28; J gene: TRBJ2-5; clone size: NA; D gene: NA; CDR3 protein: CASSFRGKLKTQYF; CDR3 DNA: TGTGCCAGCAGTTTTCGGGGAAAGCTGAAGACCCAGTACTTC
V gene: TRBV29-1; J gene: TRBJ1-2; clone size: NA; D gene: TRBD1; CDR3 protein: CSVSRDRGLNGYTF; CDR3 DNA: TGCAGCGTAAGCCGGGACAGGGGGCTGAATGGCTACACCTTC
V gene: TRBV18; J gene: TRBJ2-1; clone size: NA; D gene: NA; CDR3 protein: CASSPRNGNNEQFF; CDR3 DNA: TGTGCCAGCTCACCACGAAACGGGAACAATGAGCAGTTCTTC
V gene: TRBV19; J gene: TRBJ2-7; clone size: NA; D gene: NA; CDR3 protein: CASSLGLAYEQYF; CDR3 DNA: TGTGCCAGTAGTCTAGGACTCGCATACGAGCAGTACTTC
V gene: TRBV6-1; J gene: TRBJ1-2; clone size: NA; D gene: NA; CDR3 protein: CASSARGSNGYTF; CDR3 DNA: TGTGCCAGCAGTGCTCGGGGGAGCAATGGCTACACCTTC
V gene: TRBV27; J gene: TRBJ2-2; clone size: NA; D gene: NA; CDR3 protein: CASSLYWGANTGELFF; CDR3 DNA: TGTGCCAGCAGTTTATATTGGGGGGCGAACACCGGGGAGCTGTTTTTT
V gene: TRBV19; J gene: TRBJ2-7; clone size: NA; D gene: NA; CDR3 protein: CASSTETAYEQYF; CDR3 DNA: TGTGCCAGTAGTACCGAGACTGCCTACGAGCAGTACTTC
V gene: TRBV2; J gene: TRBJ2-1; clone size: NA; D gene: TRBD2; CDR3 protein: CASPGGRSYNEQFF; CDR3 DNA: TGTGCCAGCCCGGGGGGGCGATCCTACAATGAGCAGTTCTTC
V gene: TRBV19; J gene: TRBJ2-1; clone size: NA; D gene: TRBD2; CDR3 protein: CASSISGRGEQFF; CDR3 DNA: TGTGCCAGTAGTATTTCAGGGAGGGGTGAGCAGTTCTTC
V gene: TRBV27; J gene: TRBJ1-2; clone size: once; D gene: NA; CDR3 protein: CASSAEDRAYGYTF; CDR3 DNA: TGTGCCAGCAGTGCCGAGGACAGAGCCTATGGCTACACCTTC
V gene: TRBV20-1; J gene: TRBJ2-1; clone size: NA; D gene: TRBD2; CDR3 protein: CSADTSAEQFF; CDR3 DNA: TGCAGTGCCGATACTAGCGCTGAGCAGTTCTTC
V gene: TRBV28; J gene: TRBJ2-3; clone size: NA; D gene: TRBD2; CDR3 protein: CASILAGKSTDTQYF; CDR3 DNA: TGTGCCAGCATCCTAGCGGGAAAAAGCACAGATACGCAGTATTTT
V gene: TRBV11-1; J gene: TRBJ2-1; clone size: once; D gene: TRBD2; CDR3 protein: CASSPNRGGRADEQFF; CDR3 DNA: TGTGCCAGCAGCCCCAATCGGGGCGGGAGAGCGGATGAGCAGTTCTTC
V gene: TRBV11-2; J gene: TRBJ2-5; clone size: NA; D gene: NA; CDR3 protein: CASSLGVAGTGASETQYF; CDR3 DNA: TGTGCCAGCAGCTTAGGGGTAGCTGGGACTGGGGCCTCAGAGACCCAGTACTTC
V gene: TRBV5-4; J gene: TRBJ2-3; clone size: once; D gene: TRBD1; CDR3 protein: CASSLATQATGATDTQYF; CDR3 DNA: TGTGCCAGCAGCTTGGCTACACAAGCGACAGGGGCGACAGATACGCAGTATTTT
V gene: TRBV7-9; J gene: TRBJ2-1; clone size: NA; D gene: TRBD2; CDR3 protein: CASSLGTSINNEQFF; CDR3 DNA: TGTGCCAGCAGCTTGGGGACTAGCATAAACAATGAGCAGTTCTTC
V gene: TRBV9; J gene: TRBJ2-1; clone size: NA; D gene: TRBD2; CDR3 protein: CASSPRLAVNNEQFF; CDR3 DNA: TGTGCCAGCAGCCCTCGACTAGCGGTTAACAATGAGCAGTTCTTC
V gene: TRBV11-2; J gene: TRBJ1-2; clone size: NA; D gene: TRBD1; CDR3 protein: CASSLARDRPYGYTF; CDR3 DNA: TGTGCCAGCAGCTTGGCGCGGGACAGACCCTATGGCTACACCTTC
V gene: TRBV15; J gene: TRBJ2-5; clone size: NA; D gene: TRBD2; CDR3 protein: CATSRVGLAQETQYF; CDR3 DNA: TGTGCCACCAGCAGGGTTGGACTAGCCCAAGAGACCCAGTACTTC
V gene: TRBV2; J gene: TRBJ2-1; clone size: NA; D gene: TRBD1; CDR3 protein: CARGGWTGAYNEQFF; CDR3 DNA: TGTGCCAGAGGGGGGTGGACAGGGGCCTACAATGAGCAGTTCTTC
V gene: TRBV6-6; J gene: TRBJ1-1; clone size: once; D gene: TRBD1; CDR3 protein: CASSLQGGTEAFF; CDR3 DNA: TGTGCCAGCAGTTTACAGGGGGGCACTGAAGCTTTCTTT
V gene: TRBV19; J gene: TRBJ2-7; clone size: NA; D gene: NA; CDR3 protein: CASSILQGGSYEQYF; CDR3 DNA: TGTGCCAGTAGTATATTACAGGGTGGGTCCTACGAGCAGTACTTC
V gene: TRBV19; J gene: TRBJ1-2; clone size: NA; D gene: NA; CDR3 protein: CASSVQQGSGYTF; CDR3 DNA: TGTGCCAGTAGCGTCCAACAGGGTTCGGGCTACACCTTC
V gene: TRBV29-1; J gene: TRBJ2-3; clone size: NA; D gene: TRBD2; CDR3 protein: CSVVREVKYF; CDR3 DNA: TGCAGCGTTGTGCGGGAGGTGAAGTATTTT
V gene: TRBV7-9; J gene: TRBJ1-1; clone size: NA; D gene: NA; CDR3 protein: CASSLQGNTEAFF; CDR3 DNA: TGTGCCAGCAGCTTACAGGGGAACACTGAAGCTTTCTTT
V gene: TRBV6-5; J gene: TRBJ2-2; clone size: NA; D gene: TRBD2; CDR3 protein: CASSPGRAGELFF; CDR3 DNA: TGTGCCAGCAGTCCCGGGAGGGCCGGGGAGCTGTTTTTT
V gene: TRBV5-5; J gene: TRBJ1-5; clone size: NA; D gene: NA; CDR3 protein: CASSLWGEGPQHF; CDR3 DNA: TGTGCCAGCAGCTTGTGGGGAGAGGGGCCCCAGCATTTT
V gene: TRBV14; J gene: TRBJ1-1; clone size: NA; D gene: NA; CDR3 protein: CASSHYFGENWNTEAFF; CDR3 DNA: TGTGCCAGCAGCCACTATTTCGGGGAGAATTGGAACACTGAAGCTTTCTTT
V gene: TRBV27; J gene: TRBJ1-1; clone size: NA; D gene: TRBD1; CDR3 protein: CATRRPGQGGQGTEAFF; CDR3 DNA: TGTGCCACCAGGAGACCCGGACAGGGTGGCCAGGGCACTGAAGCTTTCTTT
V gene: TRBV6-5; J gene: TRBJ2-2; clone size: NA; D gene: TRBD2; CDR3 protein: CASTPAGGYTGELFF; CDR3 DNA: TGTGCCAGCACCCCAGCGGGAGGGTACACCGGGGAGCTGTTTTTT
V gene: TRBV11-1; J gene: TRBJ2-1; clone size: NA; D gene: NA; CDR3 protein: CASSLVGSSYNEQFF; CDR3 DNA: TGTGCCAGCAGCTTAGTCGGGAGCTCCTACAATGAGCAGTTCTTC
V gene: TRBV19; J gene: TRBJ2-3; clone size: NA; D gene: NA; CDR3 protein: CASTRGNTDTQYF; CDR3 DNA: TGTGCCAGTACAAGGGGGAACACAGATACGCAGTATTTT
V gene: TRBV19; J gene: TRBJ2-5; clone size: NA; D gene: NA; CDR3 protein: CASSIPAGRQTQYF; CDR3 DNA: TGTGCCAGTAGTATACCCGCAGGGAGGCAGACCCAGTACTTC
V gene: TRBV6-1; J gene: TRBJ2-4; clone size: NA; D gene: NA; CDR3 protein: CASSDPGFNIQYF; CDR3 DNA: TGTGCCAGCAGTGACCCGGGTTTTAACATTCAGTACTTC
V gene: TRBV5-6; J gene: TRBJ1-3; clone size: NA; D gene: NA; CDR3 protein: CASSLSGRISGNTIYF; CDR3 DNA: TGTGCCAGCAGCTTGTCCGGGAGGATCTCTGGAAACACCATATATTTT
V gene: TRBV19; J gene: TRBJ1-2; clone size: NA; D gene: NA; CDR3 protein: CASNRVEGNGYTF; CDR3 DNA: TGTGCCAGTAATCGGGTGGAGGGAAATGGCTACACCTTC
V gene: TRBV5-1; J gene: TRBJ1-3; clone size: once; D gene: TRBD1; CDR3 protein: CASSIDRAGNTIYF; CDR3 DNA: TGCGCCAGCAGCATAGACAGGGCTGGAAACACCATATATTTT
V gene: TRBV9; J gene: TRBJ1-4; clone size: NA; D gene: NA; CDR3 protein: CASSPNTRGNEKLFF; CDR3 DNA: TGTGCCAGCAGCCCAAACACGAGAGGTAATGAAAAACTGTTTTTT
V gene: TRBV30; J gene: TRBJ1-3; clone size: NA; D gene: NA; CDR3 protein: CAWSGKGLAGNTIYF; CDR3 DNA: TGTGCCTGGAGTGGGAAGGGGCTTGCTGGAAACACCATATATTTT
V gene: TRBV6-5; J gene: TRBJ2-2; clone size: NA; D gene: TRBD1; CDR3 protein: CASTAGTGITGELFF; CDR3 DNA: TGTGCCAGCACCGCCGGGACAGGTATCACCGGGGAGCTGTTTTTT
V gene: TRBV6-1; J gene: TRBJ2-3; clone size: NA; D gene: TRBD1; CDR3 protein: CASSRDRFTDTQYF; CDR3 DNA: TGTGCCAGCAGCCGGGACAGGTTTACAGATACGCAGTATTTT
V gene: TRBV6-5; J gene: TRBJ1-6; clone size: once; D gene: TRBD1; CDR3 protein: CASSYSDRVNSPLHF; CDR3 DNA: TGTGCCAGCAGTTACTCCGACAGGGTTAATTCACCCCTCCACTTT
V gene: TRBV2; J gene: TRBJ1-4; clone size: NA; D gene: TRBD1; CDR3 protein: CASSEAVTGGKLFF; CDR3 DNA: TGTGCCAGCAGTGAAGCAGTGACAGGGGGAAAACTGTTTTTT
V gene: TRBV4-2; J gene: TRBJ1-2; clone size: NA; D gene: NA; CDR3 protein: CASSQEAGYDLNYGYTF; CDR3 DNA: TGTGCCAGCAGCCAAGAGGCAGGGTACGACCTCAACTATGGCTACACCTTC
V gene: TRBV18; J gene: TRBJ1-2; clone size: NA; D gene: NA; CDR3 protein: CASSPPTESYGYTF; CDR3 DNA: TGTGCCAGCTCACCCCCGACAGAGTCGTATGGCTACACCTTC
V gene: TRBV11-2; J gene: TRBJ2-7; clone size: NA; D gene: NA; CDR3 protein: CASSLGPGNSREQYF; CDR3 DNA: TGTGCCAGCAGCTTAGGACCCGGCAACTCGAGGGAGCAGTACTTC
V gene: TRBV30; J gene: TRBJ2-1; clone size: NA; D gene: TRBD2; CDR3 protein: CAWYRTSGSSYNEQFF; CDR3 DNA: TGTGCCTGGTACCGGACTAGCGGGAGCTCCTACAATGAGCAGTTCTTC
V gene: TRBV19; J gene: TRBJ1-5; clone size: NA; D gene: NA; CDR3 protein: CASSKEDQPQHF; CDR3 DNA: TGTGCCAGTAGCAAAGAGGATCAGCCCCAGCATTTT
V gene: TRBV9; J gene: TRBJ2-7; clone size: few; D gene: TRBD1; CDR3 protein: CASSVDETGGILYEQYF; CDR3 DNA: TGTGCCAGCAGCGTAGACGAGACAGGGGGAATACTTTACGAGCAGTACTTC
V gene: TRBV4-1; J gene: TRBJ2-1; clone size: NA; D gene: TRBD2; CDR3 protein: CASSARLAGGPNEQFF; CDR3 DNA: TGCGCCAGCAGCGCCCGACTAGCGGGAGGGCCAAATGAGCAGTTCTTC
V gene: TRBV2; J gene: TRBJ2-3; clone size: NA; D gene: TRBD2; CDR3 protein: CASVRTSGRGADTQYF; CDR3 DNA: TGTGCCAGCGTAAGGACTAGCGGGAGGGGTGCAGATACGCAGTATTTT
V gene: TRBV4-1; J gene: TRBJ2-5; clone size: NA; D gene: TRBD1; CDR3 protein: CASSPHRGPRETQYF; CDR3 DNA: TGCGCCAGCAGCCCTCACAGGGGCCCCCGGGAGACCCAGTACTTC
V gene: TRBV28; J gene: TRBJ1-3; clone size: NA; D gene: NA; CDR3 protein: CASSFDSFSGNTIYF; CDR3 DNA: TGTGCCAGCAGTTTTGACTCCTTCTCTGGAAACACCATATATTTT
V gene: TRBV28; J gene: TRBJ2-1; clone size: NA; D gene: TRBD1; CDR3 protein: CASRRQGALREQFF; CDR3 DNA: TGTGCCAGCCGAAGACAGGGGGCTCTACGGGAGCAGTTCTTC
V gene: TRBV5-1; J gene: TRBJ2-7; clone size: NA; D gene: TRBD1; CDR3 protein: CASSSRTGGLGEQYF; CDR3 DNA: TGCGCCAGCAGCTCTAGGACAGGGGGTTTAGGGGAGCAGTACTTC